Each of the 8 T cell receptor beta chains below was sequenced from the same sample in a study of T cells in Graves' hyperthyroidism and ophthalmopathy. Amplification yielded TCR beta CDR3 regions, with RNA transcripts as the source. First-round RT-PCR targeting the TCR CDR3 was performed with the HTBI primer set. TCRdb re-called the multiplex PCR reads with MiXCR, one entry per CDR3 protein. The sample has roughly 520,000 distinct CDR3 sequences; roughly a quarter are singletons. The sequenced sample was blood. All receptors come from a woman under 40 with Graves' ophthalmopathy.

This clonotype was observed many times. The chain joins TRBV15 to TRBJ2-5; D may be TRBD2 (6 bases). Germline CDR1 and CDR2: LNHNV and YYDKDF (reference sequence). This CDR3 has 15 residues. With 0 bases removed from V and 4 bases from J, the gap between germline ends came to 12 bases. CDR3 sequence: CATSRDSQGGETQYF. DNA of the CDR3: TGTGCCACCAGCAGAGATAGTCAGGGAGGAGAGACCCAGTACTTC.

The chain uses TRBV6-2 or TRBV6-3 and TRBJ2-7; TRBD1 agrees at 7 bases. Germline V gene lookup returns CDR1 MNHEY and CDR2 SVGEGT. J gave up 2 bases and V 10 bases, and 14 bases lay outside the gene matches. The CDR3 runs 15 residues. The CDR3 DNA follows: TGTGCCACCTTAGGATTAGGGGGCAGACCCTACGAGCAGTACTTC. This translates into CATLGLGGRPYEQYF.

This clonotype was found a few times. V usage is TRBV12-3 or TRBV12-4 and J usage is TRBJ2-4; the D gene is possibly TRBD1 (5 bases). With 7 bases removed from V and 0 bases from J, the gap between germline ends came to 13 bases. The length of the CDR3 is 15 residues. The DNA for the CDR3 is TGTGCCAGCATGATTACAGGCGTAGCCAAAAACATTCAGTACTTC. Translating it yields CASMITGVAKNIQYF.

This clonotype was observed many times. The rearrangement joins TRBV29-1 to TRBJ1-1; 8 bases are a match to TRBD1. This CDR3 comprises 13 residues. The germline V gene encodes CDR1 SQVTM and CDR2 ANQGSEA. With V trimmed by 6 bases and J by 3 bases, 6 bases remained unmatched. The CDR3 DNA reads TGCAGCGTGTCGACAGGGGCCTACACTGAAGCTTTCTTT. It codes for CSVSTGAYTEAFF.

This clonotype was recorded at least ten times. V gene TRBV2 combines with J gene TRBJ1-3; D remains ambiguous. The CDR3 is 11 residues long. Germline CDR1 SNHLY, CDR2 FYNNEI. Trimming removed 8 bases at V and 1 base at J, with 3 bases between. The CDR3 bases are TGTGCCAGCCGGTCTGGAAACACCATATATTTT. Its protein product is CASRSGNTIYF.

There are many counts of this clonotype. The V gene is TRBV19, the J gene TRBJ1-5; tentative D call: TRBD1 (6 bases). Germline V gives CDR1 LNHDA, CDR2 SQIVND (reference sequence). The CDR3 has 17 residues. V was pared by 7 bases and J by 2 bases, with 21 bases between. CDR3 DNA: TGTGCCAGTACTTGGATCTCTCGAGGGGGAGGCAATCAGCCCCAGCATTTT. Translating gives CASTWISRGGGNQPQHF.

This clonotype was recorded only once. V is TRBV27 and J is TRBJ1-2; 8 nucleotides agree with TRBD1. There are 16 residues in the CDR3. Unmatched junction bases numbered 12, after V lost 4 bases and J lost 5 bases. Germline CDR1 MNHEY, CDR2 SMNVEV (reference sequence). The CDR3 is CASSYSNPRTGYGYTF. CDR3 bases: TGTGCCAGCAGTTACTCGAATCCGAGGACAGGGTATGGCTACACCTTC.

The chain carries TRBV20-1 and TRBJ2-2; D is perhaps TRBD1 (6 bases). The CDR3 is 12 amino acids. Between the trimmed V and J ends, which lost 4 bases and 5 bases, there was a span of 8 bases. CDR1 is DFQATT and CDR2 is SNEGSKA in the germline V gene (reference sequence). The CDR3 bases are TGCAGTGCTACCCAGGGGACCGGGGAGCTGTTTTTT. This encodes CSATQGTGELFF.